The T cell receptor (beta chain) under discussion was sequenced for a study of blood T cell repertoires in COVID-19. In the study overall: The origin of the acute and convalescent COVID-19 samples was the United States, Italy and Spain. T cells, B-cell-depleted T cells, or PBMCs supplied cDNA or gDNA.

Original data processing: Amplifying reference gene primers gave estimates of nucleated cell counts. Produced via immunoSEQ multiplex PCR; TCRdb's table is partial and in-frame only. V and J calls and clone size are those listed in that table; D and trimming were worked out from the DNA. The table shows tens of thousands of clones, with around three quarters occurring only once. The CDR3 runs to 17 residues. The germline V gene has CDR1 KGHDR and CDR2 SFDVKD. After removal of 0 bases from V and 1 base from J, the junction contained 4 bases not matched to a gene. Sequencing was performed on peripheral blood. This sequence joins TRBV24-1 and TRBJ2-2, with 7 bases identical to TRBD2. The TCR originated in a woman in her 70s with acute or convalescent COVID-19. The CDR3 reads CATSDLGQRGNTGELFF. In DNA, the CDR3 is TGTGCCACCAGTGATTTGGGGCAGCGGGGGAACACCGGGGAGCTGTTTTTT.